The clone carrying this TCR beta chain was seen only a few times. The antigen remains undetermined. This specimen belongs to a study of response to subunit inactivated influenza vaccine. Trimming pared 3 bases from V and 5 bases from J, leaving 13 bases between. The V gene's germline CDR1 is SEHNR and CDR2 FQNEAQ (reference sequence). The CDR3 totals 14 residues. TCRdb independently ran MiXCR on the RT-PCR reads; one entry per CDR3 protein. Among approximately 200,000 distinct CDR3 sequences listed, approximately 15% were seen once. Findings and limits, study-wide: Authors suggested few new T cells are recruited by each seasonal influenza vaccination.

Sequenced material: CD8+ T cells sorted from PBMCs, taken around 5 days after vaccination. The source of this sequence is a man aged 50-60 years who received an inactivated influenza vaccine. The chain carries TRBV7-9 and TRBJ2-5; D tentatively reads TRBD1 or TRBD2 (5 bases each). The CDR3 here is CASSFPRGAETQYF. CDR3 in DNA: TGTGCCAGCAGCTTTCCACGGGGCGCGGAGACCCAGTACTTC.